One and the same sample provided the 5 T cell receptor beta chains below, sequenced in a study of T cells in localized non-small cell lung cancer. TCRdb's table, derived via immunoSEQ multiplex PCR, lists solely in-frame clones and lacks some. The sample comprises about 3,100 clones, about 25% of which are singletons, and roughly 14% rests with the top ten. Source: normal lung tissue next to the tumor, taken before any cancer treatment. These receptors were taken from a man aged 40 to 75 with stage III squamous cell lung carcinoma.

This clone was seen a handful of times. The V gene is TRBV9, the J gene TRBJ1-4; D not resolved. The V end was cut by 3 bases, the J end by 10 bases, with 16 bases between. Germline V gives CDR1 SGDLS, CDR2 YYNGEE. The CDR3 covers 14 residues. CDR3 region: CASSGRGPARKLFF. DNA for the CDR3: TGTGCCAGCAGCGGCCGTGGGCCCGCGAGAAAACTGTTTTTT.

This clone is termed large. DNA for the CDR3: TGTGCAACCAAACCCACCAGTTTATCCTACACCTTC. This gives the protein CATKPTSLSYTF. J is TRBJ1-2 and V is TRBV28, with unresolved D. This CDR3 contains 12 residues. Germline V gene data show CDR1 as MDHEN and CDR2 as SYDVKM.

This clone was detected a few times. The chain employs TRBV6-8 and TRBJ2-5; a weak D match, TRBD1 (5 bases). Trimming removed 7 bases from V and 2 bases from J, with 14 bases in between. CDR1 is MNHGY and CDR2 is SAAAGT in the germline V gene. The CDR3 totals 14 residues. The CDR3 nucleotides read TGTGCCAGCACTAACGGACACCGACAAGAGACCCAGTACTTC. Its translation: CASTNGHRQETQYF.

This sequence joins TRBV29-1 and TRBJ2-3; D tentatively reads TRBD1 or TRBD2 (6 bases each). Germline CDR1 reads SQVTM; CDR2 reads ANQGSEA. CDR3 length: 13 residues. V was trimmed by 4 bases and J by 2 bases, leaving 10 bases between them. The CDR3 DNA follows: TGCAGCGTTGCGGGGGACAACACAGATACGCAGTATTTT. Residues: CSVAGDNTDTQYF.

In its sample, this clone is medium-sized. This CDR3 reads CASSADRNTEAFF. The CDR3 DNA follows: TGTGCCAGCAGTGCAGACAGGAACACTGAAGCTTTCTTT. This sequence joins TRBV6-8 and TRBJ1-1, with D possibly being TRBD1 (5 bases). The CDR3 runs 13 residues. V was pared by 5 bases and J by 1 base, with 8 bases between. Germline CDR1 and CDR2: MNHGY and SAAAGT.